The clone carrying this T cell receptor beta chain occurred a few times. The antigen remains unidentified. This specimen belongs to a study of T cell responses to AZD1222 COVID-19 vaccine. General study findings and limits: Only 6 or 7 individuals given AZD1222 were seropositive at baseline. There were vaccine-associated CD4 TCRs across spike, dominant at 160-218 and 743-854.

The CDR3 loop spans 14 amino acids. V lost 3 bases and J 4 bases, leaving 13 bases between the germline ends. In germline, CDR1 is MNHEY, CDR2 SMNVEV (reference sequence). Produced via immunoSEQ multiplex PCR; TCRdb's table is partial and in-frame only. The profile covers about 140,000 clones, with approximately 90% appearing a single time and around 2.8% taken by the ten largest. Sequencing used peripheral blood, obtained on day 0 of AZD1222 vaccination. The gene calls are TRBV27 and TRBJ2-7; D might be TRBD2 (5 bases). The source of this sequence is an adult in good health. CDR3 DNA sequence: TGTGCCAGCAGTTTCACGGACGGGGAATACGAGCAGTACTTC. It encodes CASSFTDGEYEQYF.